Here is one T cell receptor (beta chain) with its context. Its specificity is unknown. Time point defined: week 11, during vaccination. Each dose of the vaccine consisted of 300 ug of mutant IDH1 20-mer peptide, with topical imiquimod. This sample is drawn from a study of a mutant IDH1 vaccine in newly diagnosed glioma. Background on the study: The start of vaccination came 4-6 weeks after radiotherapy alone, or with temozolomide cycles. Pretreatment consisted of radiotherapy, temozolomide, or both, with most receiving both. Patients under treatment included about 60% males and about 38% females and had a mean age of approximately 40 years.

Notes on the study in general: Seemingly, pseudoprogression had no relation to changes in the top peripheral T cell clonotypes.

Clones were read by immunoSEQ multiplex PCR, and TCRdb kept only the in-frame ones, dropping some. The sample includes around 26,000 clones, under 80% of them seen just once. The CDR3 spans 17 residues. Germline V CDR1 and CDR2: LNHDA, SQIVND (reference sequence). V was clipped by 3 bases and J by 5 bases; unmatched bases: 9. The chain combines TRBV19 with TRBJ2-2, with 10 nucleotides matching TRBD2. The clonotype originates from a man aged 18 to 30 with glioma. Some clones in this sample may be carry-over from other donors' samples. The sample consisted of peripheral blood mononuclear cells (PBMCs), taken from a glioma patient whose treatment included an IDH1 peptide vaccine. CDR3 in amino acids: CASSIAFFSGRTGELFF. As DNA, the CDR3 is TGTGCCAGTAGTATCGCGTTTTTTAGCGGGAGGACCGGGGAGCTGTTTTTT.